This T cell receptor (beta chain) is from a study of T cells after somatic rescue of genetic block. Sequencing used immunoSEQ multiplex PCR; TCRdb keeps in-frame clones, though not all of them. The table lists 95,000 to 120,000 clones, around nine tenths of them singletons. Germline values: CDR1 MNHEY, CDR2 SVGAGI. V lost 6 bases and J lost 9, with 21 bases in between. The CDR3 contains 14 residues. The V gene is TRBV6-5, the J gene TRBJ2-7; TRBD2 is a possible D gene (5 bases). Sequencing input: peripheral blood mononuclear cells (PBMCs). This receptor was taken from a woman aged 18-29 years. CDR3 in DNA: TGTGCCAGCAGCCCCGGGAAGTCCGCTGTTGGGCAGTACTTC. Amino acids: CASSPGKSAVGQYF.